The entry below describes one T cell receptor (beta chain). The antigen remains unidentified. This entry comes from a study of OX40 agonist ivuxolimab in advanced cancers. The germline V and J ends were trimmed by 6 bases and 7 bases, with 13 bases remaining between them. The length of the CDR3 is 13 residues. The germline gives CDR1 KGHSH, CDR2 LQKENI. Whole-study results and caveats: CD8+ T cells showed, on average, more clonal expansion than CD4+ cells. Partial responders treated at 0.1-3.0 mg/kg exhibited clonal expansion among the lowest measured.

Generated by immunoSEQ multiplex PCR, the TCRdb table keeps only in-frame clones and is missing some. The sample lists 52,000 or so clones; nearly 90% were seen once. The chain recombines TRBV18 with TRBJ2-1, with a weak D call TRBD2 (5 bases). The source of this sequence is an adult with an advanced solid tumor such as melanoma, head and neck, liver or kidney cancer. The sample consisted of CD4+ or CD8+ T cells sorted from blood, taken in a trial of the OX40 agonist ivuxolimab. The CDR3 is CASSSLGGNEQFF. In nucleotides, the CDR3 is TGTGCCAGCTCTTCACTAGGTGGGAATGAGCAGTTCTTC.